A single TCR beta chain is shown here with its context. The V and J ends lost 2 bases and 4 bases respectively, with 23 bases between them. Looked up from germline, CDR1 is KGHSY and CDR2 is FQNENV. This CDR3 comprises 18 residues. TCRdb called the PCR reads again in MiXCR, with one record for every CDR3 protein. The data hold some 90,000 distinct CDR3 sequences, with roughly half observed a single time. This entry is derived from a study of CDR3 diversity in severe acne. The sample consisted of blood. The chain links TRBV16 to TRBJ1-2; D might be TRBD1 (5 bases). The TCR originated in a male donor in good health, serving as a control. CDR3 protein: CASSQIVGQGPSSYGYTF. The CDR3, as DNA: TGTGCCAGCAGCCAAATCGTCGGACAAGGGCCCTCGTCCTATGGCTACACCTTC. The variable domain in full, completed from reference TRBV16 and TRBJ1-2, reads GEEVAQTPKHLVRGEGQKAKLYCAPIKGHSYVFWYQQVLKNEFKFLISFQNENVFDETGMPKERFSAKCLPNSPCSLEIQATKLEDSAVYFCASSQIVGQGPSSYGYTFGSGTRLTVV.